A selection of T cell receptor beta chains follows, all from one sample in a study of CD8 T cells in Susac syndrome. TCRdb independently ran MiXCR on the immunoSEQ multiplex PCR reads; one entry per CDR3 protein. The repertoire holds about 300,000 distinct CDR3 sequences, roughly 90% seen once, with around 0.2% in the top ten. The sample comprised CD8+ T cells from PBMCs. These receptors came from a human donor with multiple sclerosis. CDR3s include the opening cysteine and the closing phenylalanine or tryptophan. D genes are given only for firm matches. Expanded clones get a size class; other rows say once, few or many, or leave the size out.

TRBV24-1	-	-	TRBJ2-1	TGTGCCACCAACGACAGGTACAATGAGCAGTTCTTC	CATNDRYNEQFF
TRBV2	-	-	TRBJ2-1	TGTGCCAGCAGTGCTACAGATGAGCAGTTCTTC	CASSATDEQFF
TRBV29-1	-	TRBD2	TRBJ2-5	TGCAGCGTTTTCGCGGCGGCTAGCGGGAGTCAAGAGACCCAGTACTTC	CSVFAAASGSQETQYF
TRBV27	-	-	TRBJ2-1	TGTGCCAGCAGTTTGGAGGAGCAGTTCTTC	CASSLEEQFF
TRBV6-5	-	-	TRBJ2-7	TGTGCCAGCAGTTCCAGGACAGCCTCTGAGCAGTACTTC	CASSSRTASEQYF
TRBV19	-	-	TRBJ2-4	TGTGCCAGTAGTATGGGTAGCGGTCTAGCCAAAAACATTCAGTACTTC	CASSMGSGLAKNIQYF
TRBV14	-	TRBD1	TRBJ2-7	TGTGCCAGCAGCCAATTGGACAGGGTACCTTACGAGCAGTACTTC	CASSQLDRVPYEQYF
TRBV30	-	-	TRBJ1-4	TGTGCCTGGAGTACAGGGTCGGATGAAAAACTGTTTTTT	CAWSTGSDEKLFF
TRBV27	-	TRBD2	TRBJ2-3	TGTGCCAGCAGTTTATATAGCGGGGGCGGCACAGATACGCAGTATTTT	CASSLYSGGGTDTQYF
TRBV30	-	TRBD2	TRBJ2-3	TGTGCCTGGAGTAGGGGGACTAGCGGCACAGATACGCAGTATTTT	CAWSRGTSGTDTQYF
TRBV28	-	TRBD1	TRBJ2-7	TGTGCCAGCAGTTCCGGACAGGGCACCTACGAGCAGTACTTC	CASSSGQGTYEQYF
TRBV28	-	-	TRBJ2-1	TGTGCCAGCAGTGATCCGGGGGGCTCGGGGCAGTTCTTC	CASSDPGGSGQFF
TRBV7-9	once	TRBD2	TRBJ2-7	TGTGCCAGCAGCTTAACTAGCGCCCACGAGCAGTACTTC	CASSLTSAHEQYF
TRBV28	-	TRBD1	TRBJ2-2	TGTGCCAGCAGTTTAAGACAGGGGGCGCGAACCGGGGAGCTGTTTTTT	CASSLRQGARTGELFF
TRBV12-3/TRBV12-4	-	-	TRBJ1-2	TGTGCCAGCGGCTCCGTTACAGGGTTGTATGGCTACACCTTC	CASGSVTGLYGYTF
TRBV12-3/TRBV12-4	-	-	TRBJ2-7	TGTGCCAGCAGTTTAGCGCTGTTAGGGGAAAAGCAGTACTTC	CASSLALLGEKQYF
TRBV9	-	-	TRBJ1-1	TGTGCCAGCAGCCCCGGCCTAGGAGGCACTGAAGCTTTCTTT	CASSPGLGGTEAFF
TRBV29-1	-	-	TRBJ2-7	TGCAGCGTTCAAGACCCGAGCTCCTACGAGCAGTACTTC	CSVQDPSSYEQYF